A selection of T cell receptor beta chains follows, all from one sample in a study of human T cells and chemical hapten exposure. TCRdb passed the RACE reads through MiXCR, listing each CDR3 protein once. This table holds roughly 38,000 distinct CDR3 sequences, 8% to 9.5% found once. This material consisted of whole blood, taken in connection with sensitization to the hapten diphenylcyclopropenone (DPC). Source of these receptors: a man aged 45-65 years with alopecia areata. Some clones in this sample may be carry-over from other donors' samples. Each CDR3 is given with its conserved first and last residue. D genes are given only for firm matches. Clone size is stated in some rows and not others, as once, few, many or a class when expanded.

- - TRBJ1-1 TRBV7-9 CASSPPGWGRGTEAFF TGTGCCAGCAGCCCCCCCGGATGGGGCAGGGGCACTGAAGCTTTCTTT
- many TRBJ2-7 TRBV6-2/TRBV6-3 CASTVGASYEQYF TGTGCCAGCACGGTGGGGGCCTCTTACGAGCAGTACTTC
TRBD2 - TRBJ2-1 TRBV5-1 CASSLTGLASNEQFF TGCGCCAGCAGCTTGACGGGACTAGCATCTAATGAGCAGTTCTTC
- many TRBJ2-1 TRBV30 CAWSAQGINEQFF TGTGCCTGGAGTGCGCAGGGGATCAATGAGCAGTTCTTC
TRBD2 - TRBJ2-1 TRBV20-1 CSARGASGIDEQFF TGCAGTGCTAGAGGGGCTAGCGGGATCGATGAGCAGTTCTTC
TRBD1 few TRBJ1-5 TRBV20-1 CSARPGQGGNQPQHF TGCAGTGCTAGACCGGGACAGGGGGGCAATCAGCCCCAGCATTTT
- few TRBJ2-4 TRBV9 CASSPIRGVQYF TGTGCCAGCAGCCCGATACGTGGGGTTCAGTACTTC
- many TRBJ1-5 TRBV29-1 CSVGGSSNQPQHF TGCAGCGTTGGGGGCAGTAGCAATCAGCCCCAGCATTTT
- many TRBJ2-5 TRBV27 CASSKEETQYF TGTGCCAGCAGTAAAGAAGAGACCCAGTACTTC
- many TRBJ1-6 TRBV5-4 CASSWQKGDSPLHF TGTGCCAGCAGCTGGCAGAAGGGGGATTCACCCCTCCACTTT
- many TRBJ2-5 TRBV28 CASRGSLQETQYF TGTGCCAGCAGAGGATCGCTCCAAGAGACCCAGTACTTC
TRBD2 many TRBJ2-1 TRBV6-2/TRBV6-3 CASTIAGVSYNEQFF TGTGCCAGCACCATAGCGGGAGTCTCCTACAATGAGCAGTTCTTC
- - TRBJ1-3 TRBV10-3 CAISESAGISGNTIYF TGTGCCATCAGTGAGTCTGCAGGGATCTCTGGAAACACCATATATTTT
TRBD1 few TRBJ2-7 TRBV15 CATSVFRDREFREQYF TGTGCCACCAGTGTTTTTCGGGACAGGGAATTCCGCGAGCAGTACTTC
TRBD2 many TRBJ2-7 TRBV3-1 CASSQDPSGIYEQYF TGTGCCAGCAGCCAAGATCCTAGCGGGATCTACGAGCAGTACTTC